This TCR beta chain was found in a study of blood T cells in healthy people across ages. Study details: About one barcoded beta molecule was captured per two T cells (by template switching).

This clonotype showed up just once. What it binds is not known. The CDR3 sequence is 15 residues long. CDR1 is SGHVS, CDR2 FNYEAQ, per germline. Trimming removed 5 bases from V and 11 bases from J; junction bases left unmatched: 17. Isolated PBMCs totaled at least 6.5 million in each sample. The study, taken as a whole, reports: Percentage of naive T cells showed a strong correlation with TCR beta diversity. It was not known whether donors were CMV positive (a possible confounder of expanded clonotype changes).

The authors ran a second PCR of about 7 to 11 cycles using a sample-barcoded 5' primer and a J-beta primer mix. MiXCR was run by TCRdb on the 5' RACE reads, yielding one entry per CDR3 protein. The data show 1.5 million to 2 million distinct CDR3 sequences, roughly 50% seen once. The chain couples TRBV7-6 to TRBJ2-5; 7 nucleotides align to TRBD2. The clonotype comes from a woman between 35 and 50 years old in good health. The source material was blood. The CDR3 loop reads CASSPRGVVGNEQYF. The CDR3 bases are TGTGCCAGCAGCCCACGGGGGGTCGTGGGAAATGAGCAGTACTTC.